A selection of T cell receptor beta chains follows, all from one sample in a study of T cell changes during pregnancy in multiple sclerosis. Sequencing was performed with immunoSEQ multiplex PCR; in TCRdb, only in-frame clones are kept and a portion is missing. Of 70,000 to 100,000 clones listed, over 80% are singletons. The sample here was peripheral blood, taken in the first trimester of pregnancy. The receptors were sampled from a female donor with multiple sclerosis, enrolled in a pregnancy study. CDR3s include the opening cysteine and the closing phenylalanine or tryptophan. The D gene is left open where the match is weak. Some rows have no size entry. The others give once, few or many, or a class for an expanded clone.

V gene	D gene	J gene	CDR3 length	clone size	CDR3 DNA	CDR3 protein
TRBV4-1	-	TRBJ2-1	14	-	TGCGCCAGCAGCCAAGTCGGGAGTCGAACCGAGCAGTTCTTC	CASSQVGSRTEQFF
TRBV5-6	TRBD1	TRBJ1-5	17	-	TGTGCCAGCAGCTTCCGGACAGGGATTTTGAACAATCAGCCCCAGCATTTT	CASSFRTGILNNQPQHF
TRBV11-3	-	TRBJ1-4	16	-	TGTGCCAGCAGCTTCCACAGACAGGCCAGGAGGGAAAAACTGTTTTTT	CASSFHRQARREKLFF
TRBV29-1	-	TRBJ1-1	11	-	TGCAGCGTTCCTGGGGCGGCTGAAGCTTTCTTT	CSVPGAAEAFF
TRBV5-6	TRBD2	TRBJ2-1	12	once	TGTGCCAGCAGCCCCTCCAGCGGGGTAGAGTTCTTC	CASSPSSGVEFF
TRBV19	-	TRBJ2-7	12	-	TGTGCCAGTAGTATTCCAGGGTTCGAGCAGTACTTC	CASSIPGFEQYF
TRBV6-1	TRBD1	TRBJ1-5	15	-	TGTGCCAGCAGTGAAGCATCAGGGGGGCGGCTGCCCCAGCATTTT	CASSEASGGRLPQHF
TRBV9	-	TRBJ2-7	12	-	TGTGCCAGCTCGACGGGATCCTACGAGCAGTACTTC	CASSTGSYEQYF
TRBV9	-	TRBJ2-3	13	-	TGTGCCAGCAGCTCCCGACCTGGAGAGACGCAGTATTTT	CASSSRPGETQYF
TRBV29-1	-	TRBJ2-1	14	-	TGCAGCGTCAAGCAGGACTTGAACTACAATGAGCAGTTCTTC	CSVKQDLNYNEQFF
TRBV6-4	TRBD2	TRBJ2-1	15	-	TGTGCCAGCAGCGACGGGACCGCGGGGGGAGATGAGCAGTTCTTC	CASSDGTAGGDEQFF